Listed below are T cell receptor beta chains from one sample, sequenced in a study of patients and donors after allogeneic stem cell transplantation. TCRdb used MiXCR to reprocess the RT-PCR reads, holding one entry per CDR3 protein. The sample holds about 230,000 distinct CDR3 sequences; 13% to 15% are singletons and the top ten take 9.5% to 13%. The specimen sequenced was blood, either unsorted or a sorted T cell fraction (not recorded which). The source of these receptors is a human donor who was either an allogeneic HSCT recipient or a stem cell or donor lymphocyte infusion donor (not recorded which). It is not recorded whose cells these are; they may come from a transplant donor. Both conserved end residues are part of each CDR3. The D gene is left open where the match is weak. The size of a clone is reported for some rows only, either as once, few or many, or as a class for expanded clones.

j_call clone_size v_call d_call cdr3_aa cdr3_nt
TRBJ2-7 many TRBV7-8 . CASSLISLYEQYF TGTGCCAGCAGCCTAATATCTTTGTACGAGCAGTACTTC
TRBJ1-5 . TRBV12-3/TRBV12-4 TRBD1 CASSFRGQEQPQHF TGTGCCAGCAGTTTCAGGGGACAGGAACAGCCCCAGCATTTT
TRBJ1-2 few TRBV12-3/TRBV12-4 . CASSPLGSTYGYTF TGTGCCAGCAGTCCCCTTGGGTCAACCTATGGCTACACCTTC
TRBJ1-6 . TRBV18 TRBD1 CASSIGQENSPLHF TGTGCCAGCTCAATCGGACAGGAAAATTCACCCCTCCACTTT
TRBJ2-7 . TRBV3-1 . CASSQARYEQYF TGTGCCAGCAGCCAAGCTCGGTACGAGCAGTACTTC
TRBJ2-3 few TRBV5-4 . CASSSPGLHRGDTQYF TGTGCCAGCAGCTCTCCGGGACTCCACCGAGGAGATACGCAGTATTTT
TRBJ2-1 few TRBV5-1 . CASSLEGGAYNEQFF TGCGCCAGCAGCTTGGAGGGGGGCGCCTACAATGAGCAGTTCTTC
TRBJ2-6 . TRBV5-1 . CASSSRGLGGANVLTF TGCGCCAGCAGCTCGAGAGGGCTGGGTGGGGCCAACGTCCTGACTTTC
TRBJ2-2 many TRBV7-8 . CASSLSGTRTGELFF TGTGCCAGCAGCTTATCCGGGACCCGGACCGGGGAGCTGTTTTTT
TRBJ1-1 many TRBV24-1 . CATSDKDRNTEAFF TGTGCCACCAGTGATAAGGACAGGAACACTGAAGCTTTCTTT
TRBJ2-1 . TRBV5-1 . CASSSLGESLEQFF TGCGCCAGCAGCTCCTTAGGGGAGTCGCTGGAGCAGTTCTTC
TRBJ2-1 few TRBV7-2 TRBD1 CASSTGQSYNEQFF TGTGCCAGCAGCACGGGACAGTCCTACAATGAGCAGTTCTTC
TRBJ2-2 . TRBV20-1 . CSVSKRNTGELFF TGCAGTGTTAGTAAACGGAACACCGGGGAGCTGTTTTTT
TRBJ2-3 few TRBV7-2 TRBD2 CASSLAAGARTDTQYF TGTGCCAGCAGCTTAGCCGCGGGAGCCCGCACAGATACGCAGTATTTT
TRBJ2-4 few TRBV12-3/TRBV12-4 . CASRRQGGNIQYF TGTGCCAGCAGAAGACAGGGAGGAAACATTCAGTACTTC
TRBJ2-3 few TRBV14 TRBD1 CASSQDRTGHTDTQYF TGTGCCAGCAGCCAAGACCGGACAGGACACACAGATACGCAGTATTTT
TRBJ2-1 . TRBV7-3 TRBD1 CASSVDRVNNEQFF TGTGCCAGCAGCGTCGACAGGGTCAACAATGAGCAGTTCTTC
TRBJ1-1 few TRBV7-9 . CASTTGYTEAFF TGTGCCAGCACTACAGGGTACACTGAAGCTTTCTTT
TRBJ2-5 . TRBV4-2 TRBD2 CASSQAQASGDGTQYF TGTGCCAGCAGCCAAGCTCAGGCTAGCGGGGATGGGACCCAGTACTTC
TRBJ2-1 . TRBV29-1 TRBD2 CSTTGTSGGWGEQFF TGCAGCACTACCGGGACTAGCGGGGGATGGGGTGAGCAGTTCTTC
TRBJ2-2 many TRBV2 TRBD1 CASSEVVHRGPGELFF TGTGCCAGCAGTGAAGTCGTACACAGGGGGCCCGGGGAGCTGTTTTTT
TRBJ2-2 . TRBV10-3 . CAIRDGRGHTGELFF TGTGCCATCAGGGATGGCAGGGGTCACACCGGGGAGCTGTTTTTT
TRBJ2-1 many TRBV6-5 TRBD2 CASSYRGLAGNNEQFF TGTGCCAGCAGTTACCGCGGACTAGCGGGCAACAATGAGCAGTTCTTC
TRBJ1-1 few TRBV9 TRBD1 CASSVQGGSDTEAFF TGTGCCAGCAGCGTTCAGGGGGGATCGGACACTGAAGCTTTCTTT
TRBJ1-1 many TRBV7-2 TRBD1 CASSLGGDRAEAFF TGTGCCAGCAGCTTAGGGGGAGACAGGGCTGAAGCTTTCTTT
TRBJ2-7 few TRBV24-1 TRBD2 CATSDHRWGSGRTYEQYF TGTGCCACCAGTGATCATAGATGGGGGTCCGGGAGGACCTACGAGCAGTACTTC
TRBJ2-1 many TRBV19 . CASSNHNEQFF TGTGCCAGTAGTAACCACAATGAGCAGTTCTTC
TRBJ1-1 few TRBV30 . CAWRRPWGRDTEAFF TGTGCCTGGAGGAGACCCTGGGGAAGAGACACTGAAGCTTTCTTT
TRBJ2-1 few TRBV20-1 . CSARDPGGERYNEQFF TGCAGTGCTAGAGATCCTGGTGGGGAAAGATACAATGAGCAGTTCTTC